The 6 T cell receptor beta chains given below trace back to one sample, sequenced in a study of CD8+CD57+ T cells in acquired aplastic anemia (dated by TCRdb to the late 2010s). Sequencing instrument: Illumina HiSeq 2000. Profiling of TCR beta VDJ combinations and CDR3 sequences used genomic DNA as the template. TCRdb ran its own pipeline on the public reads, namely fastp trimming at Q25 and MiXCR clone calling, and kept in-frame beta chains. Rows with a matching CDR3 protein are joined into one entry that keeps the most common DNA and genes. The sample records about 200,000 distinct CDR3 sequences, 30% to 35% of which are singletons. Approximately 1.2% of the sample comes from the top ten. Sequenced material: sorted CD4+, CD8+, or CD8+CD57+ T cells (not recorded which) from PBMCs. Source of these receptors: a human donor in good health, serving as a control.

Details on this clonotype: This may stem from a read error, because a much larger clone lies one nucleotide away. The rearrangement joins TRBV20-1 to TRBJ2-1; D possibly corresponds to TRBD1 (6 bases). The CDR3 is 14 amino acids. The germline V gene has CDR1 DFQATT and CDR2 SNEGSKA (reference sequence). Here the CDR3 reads CSARVDLRGNGQFF. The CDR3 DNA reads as TGCAGTGCTAGAGTGGACCTCAGGGGCAATGGGCAGTTCTTC.

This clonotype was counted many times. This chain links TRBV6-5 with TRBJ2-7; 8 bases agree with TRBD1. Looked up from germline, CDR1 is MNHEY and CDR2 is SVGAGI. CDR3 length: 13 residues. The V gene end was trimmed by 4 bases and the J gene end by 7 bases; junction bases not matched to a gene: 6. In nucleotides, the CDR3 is TGTGCCAGCAGTTCCGACAGGGGTGAAGAGCAGTACTTC. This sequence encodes CASSSDRGEEQYF.

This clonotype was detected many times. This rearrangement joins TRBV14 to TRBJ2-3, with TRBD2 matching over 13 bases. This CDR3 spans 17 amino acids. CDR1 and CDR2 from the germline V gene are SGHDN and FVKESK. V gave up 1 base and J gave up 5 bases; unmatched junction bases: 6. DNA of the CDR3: TGTGCCAGCAGCCAAGCGAGACTAGCGGGAGGAATAGATACGCAGTATTTT. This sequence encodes CASSQARLAGGIDTQYF.

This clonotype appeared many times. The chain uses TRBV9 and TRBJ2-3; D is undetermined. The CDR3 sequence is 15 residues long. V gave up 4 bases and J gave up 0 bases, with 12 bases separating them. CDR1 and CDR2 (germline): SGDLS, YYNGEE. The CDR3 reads CASSIDQVSTDTQYF. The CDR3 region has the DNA TGTGCCAGCAGCATTGACCAGGTCAGCACAGATACGCAGTATTTT.

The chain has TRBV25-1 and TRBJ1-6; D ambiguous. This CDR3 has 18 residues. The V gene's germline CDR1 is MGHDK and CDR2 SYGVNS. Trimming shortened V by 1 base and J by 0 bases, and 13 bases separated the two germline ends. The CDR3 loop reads CASSEFVVGYSYNSPLHF. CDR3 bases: TGTGCCAGCAGTGAATTTGTGGTTGGCTACTCCTATAATTCACCCCTCCACTTT.

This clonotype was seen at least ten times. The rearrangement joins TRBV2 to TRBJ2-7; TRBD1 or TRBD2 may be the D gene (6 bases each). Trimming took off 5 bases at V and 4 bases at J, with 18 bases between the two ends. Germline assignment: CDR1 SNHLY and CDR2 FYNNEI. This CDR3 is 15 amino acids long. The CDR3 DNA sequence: TGTGCCAGCAGTCCGCCGGTGGGGGGCTGGTACGAGCAGTACTTC. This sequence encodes CASSPPVGGWYEQYF.